These 17 T cell receptor beta chains originate from one sample sequenced in a study of shared clonotypes between healthy human individuals (dated by TCRdb to 2020 to 2022). CD8 naive samples were CD45RO-negative cells positively selected for CCR7, giving a CD45RA+CCR7+ population that excluded TemRA cells. To prepare the library, the immunoSEQ multiplex PCR assay was applied. TCRdb obtained this table from immuneACCESS and retained in-frame rearrangements with V and J assigned. These tables miss some clones; where compared with another copy, unresolved V genes account for less than half of the shortfall, and the remainder is unexplained. Present in this sample are more than 600,000 clones, under 95% of which were seen just once. The ten biggest clones cover about a quarter of the sample. The sample consisted of naive CD8+ T cells sorted from blood. In light of the paper, this sample's cell subset or site label describes: CD45RA+CCR7+. All receptors come from a man aged 30 to 45 in good health.

The DNA of the CDR3 is TGCAGCGTTGATGGGGCGGACAGGGTTAAGGGCTACACCTTC. This gives the protein CSVDGADRVKGYTF. The V gene is TRBV29-1, the J gene TRBJ1-2; 8 bases match TRBD1. The germline V gene has CDR1 SQVTM and CDR2 ANQGSEA. The CDR3 is made up of 14 amino acids. V shed 3 bases and J 8 bases; nucleotides not matched to a gene: 11. The variable domain in full, with the rest retrieved from reference TRBV29-1 and TRBJ1-2, is SAVISQKPSRDICQRGTSLTIQCQVDSQVTMMFWYRQQPGQSLTLIATANQGSEATYESGFVIDKFPISRPNLTFSTLTVSNMSPEDSSIYLCSVDGADRVKGYTFGSGTRLTVV.

The V call is TRBV7-6, the J call TRBJ2-3; 10 bases map to TRBD2. The germline gives CDR1 SGHVS, CDR2 FNYEAQ. The CDR3 runs 17 residues. Germline trimming cut 2 bases from V and 2 bases from J; bases unmatched to any gene: 7. CDR3 sequence: CASSLHPTSGVTDTQYF. In DNA, the CDR3 is TGTGCCAGCAGCTTACATCCCACTAGCGGGGTCACAGATACGCAGTATTTT.

V and J are TRBV13 and TRBJ2-7; 10 nucleotides line up with TRBD1. The CDR3 is made up of 16 amino acids. Germline trimming cut 2 bases from V and 5 bases from J; bases unmatched to any gene: 9. CDR1 PRHDT and CDR2 FYEKMQ come from the germline V gene (reference sequence). CDR3 DNA: TGTGCCAGCAGCTTATCCGGGACAGGGGACTTTGACGAGCAGTACTTC. Translation gives CASSLSGTGDFDEQYF.

V usage is TRBV7-9 and J usage is TRBJ2-1; 7 bases agree with TRBD1. This CDR3 contains 12 residues. J lost 9 bases, V lost 3 bases, and 2 bases had no gene match. CDR1 is SEHNR and CDR2 is FQNEAQ in the germline V gene (reference sequence). The CDR3 bases are TGTGCCAGCAGCTTGGGGACAGTTGAGCAGTTCTTC. Residues: CASSLGTVEQFF. Supplemented by reference TRBV7-9 and TRBJ2-1, the full variable domain reads DTGVSQNPRHKITKRGQNVTFRCDPISEHNRLYWYRQTLGQGPEFLTYFQNEAQLEKSRLLSDRFSAERPKGSFSTLEIQRTEQGDSAMYLCASSLGTVEQFFGPGTRLTVL.

The chain links TRBV6-5 to TRBJ2-1; tentatively, D is TRBD1 (5 bases). The CDR3 consists of 13 residues. CDR1 MNHEY and CDR2 SVGAGI come from the germline V gene. V shed 5 bases and J shed 2 bases, with 7 bases lying between them. CDR3 residues: CASSTGAYNEQFF. CDR3 in DNA: TGTGCCAGCAGTACAGGAGCCTACAATGAGCAGTTCTTC.

The chain is built from TRBV2 and TRBJ2-6; no clear D. Deletions cut 7 bases from V and 0 bases from J, with 10 bases between. The CDR3 is 15 residues long. Germline CDR1 and CDR2: SNHLY and FYNNEI. The CDR3 protein is CASNNVLSGANVLTF. DNA for the CDR3: TGTGCCAGCAACAACGTCCTCTCTGGGGCCAACGTCCTGACTTTC.

The J gene is TRBJ2-7, the V gene TRBV13; TRBD1 agrees at 8 bases. From germline, CDR1 is PRHDT and CDR2 FYEKMQ (reference sequence). With V trimmed by 2 bases and J by 4 bases, 10 bases remained unmatched. The CDR3 has 16 residues. The CDR3: CASSLQGAVVRYEQYF. The CDR3 region has the DNA TGTGCCAGCAGCTTACAGGGGGCGGTAGTTCGGTACGAGCAGTACTTC.

This rearrangement joins TRBV9 to TRBJ2-7, with 8 bases that match TRBD2. The CDR3 totals 13 residues. The germline V gene has CDR1 SGDLS and CDR2 YYNGEE. V shed 7 bases and J 0 bases; nucleotides not matched to a gene: 3. The chain's CDR3 is CASSLADSYEQYF. CDR3 DNA: TGTGCCAGCTCACTAGCGGACTCCTACGAGCAGTACTTC.

The rearrangement links TRBV14 to TRBJ2-3; D is possibly TRBD1 (6 bases). Germline CDR1 and CDR2: SGHDN and FVKESK. Trimming took off 1 base at V and 5 bases at J, with 28 bases between the two ends. This CDR3 spans 20 amino acids. CDR3 in amino acids: CASSQGPQDYSPGRGDTQYF. CDR3 DNA sequence: TGTGCCAGCAGCCAAGGCCCACAAGATTATTCCCCTGGCAGGGGAGATACGCAGTATTTT. The full variable domain, rest sourced from reference TRBV14 and TRBJ2-3, is EAGVTQFPSHSVIEKGQTVTLRCDPISGHDNLYWYRRVMGKEIKFLLHFVKESKQDESGMPNNRFLAERTGGTYSTLKVQPAELEDSGVYFCASSQGPQDYSPGRGDTQYFGPGTRLTVL.

The sample holds a few counts of this clone. The rearrangement uses TRBV28 and TRBJ2-1; 9 bases match TRBD2. Losses at the gene ends were 10 bases for V and 3 bases for J; bases not matched to a gene: 7. Looked up from germline, CDR1 is MDHEN and CDR2 is SYDVKM. The CDR3 is 14 amino acids. CDR3 sequence: CAIRLAGNYNEQFF. CDR3 DNA: TGTGCCATCCGTCTAGCGGGAAACTACAATGAGCAGTTCTTC.

The V call is TRBV18, the J call TRBJ2-7; no reliable D call. CDR3 size: 16 residues. V lost 0 bases and J lost 2, with 14 bases in between. CDR1 and CDR2 (germline): KGHSH, LQKENI. The chain's CDR3 is CASSPPSGQVAYEQYF. The CDR3 DNA reads TGTGCCAGCTCACCACCGAGTGGGCAGGTAGCCTACGAGCAGTACTTC.

This clone was found once. The CDR3 sequence is CASSSTGTGGYEQYF. The CDR3 DNA follows: TGTGCCAGCAGTTCAACCGGGACAGGGGGCTACGAGCAGTACTTC. The V gene is TRBV28, the J gene TRBJ2-7; 11 bases map to TRBD1. V shed 4 bases, J shed 3 bases, and the junction held 5 bases outside the gene matches. This CDR3 spans 15 amino acids. Per the germline V gene, CDR1 is MDHEN and CDR2 is SYDVKM. The variable domain in full, with the rest retrieved from reference TRBV28 and TRBJ2-7, is DVKVTQSSRYLVKRTGEKVFLECVQDMDHENMFWYRQDPGLGLRLIYFSYDVKMKEKGDIPEGYSVSREKKERFSLILESASTNQTSMYLCASSSTGTGGYEQYFGPGTRLTVT.

The rearrangement uses TRBV29-1 and TRBJ2-1; 7 bases line up with TRBD2. Trimming at V came to 7 bases and at J to 4 bases, leaving 7 bases not matched to a gene. CDR1 is SQVTM, CDR2 ANQGSEA, per germline. The CDR3 contains 13 residues. CDR3 sequence (DNA): TGCAGCGCCCTCGGCGGGAGTTACAATGAGCAGTTCTTC. This encodes CSALGGSYNEQFF.

The chain is built from TRBV2 and TRBJ2-1; weak D call: TRBD2 (5 bases). V was cut by 8 bases and J by 4 bases, with 12 bases left in between. CDR3 size: 13 residues. In germline, CDR1 is SNHLY, CDR2 FYNNEI. This CDR3 reads CASGRTDYNEQFF. CDR3 nucleotide sequence: TGTGCCAGCGGAAGGACTGATTACAATGAGCAGTTCTTC.

This clone is a singleton in its sample. The chain uses TRBV7-9 and TRBJ2-5; D remains ambiguous. The CDR3 consists of 14 residues. Trimming left V 4 bases short and J 2 bases short, with 11 bases between. From germline, CDR1 is SEHNR and CDR2 FQNEAQ (reference sequence). In nucleotides, the CDR3 is TGTGCCAGCAGCTCATACAATCCTCAAGAGACCCAGTACTTC. Its protein is CASSSYNPQETQYF.

The chain employs TRBV11-2 and TRBJ2-7, with D uncertain. V gave up 6 bases and J gave up 5 bases, with 8 bases separating them. CDR3 length: 11 amino acids. CDR1 is SGHAT, CDR2 FQNNGV, per germline. The DNA of the CDR3 is TGTGCCAGCAGATATTCTGACGAGCAGTACTTC. This translates into CASRYSDEQYF.

The rearrangement uses TRBV13 and TRBJ2-3; 12 bases map to TRBD2. With V trimmed by 4 bases and J by 5 bases, 4 bases remained unmatched. Germline CDR1 and CDR2: PRHDT and FYEKMQ (reference sequence). The CDR3 is made up of 15 amino acids. This CDR3 reads CASSSGLAGLDTQYF. The DNA of the CDR3 is TGTGCCAGCAGCTCCGGACTAGCGGGACTAGATACGCAGTATTTT.